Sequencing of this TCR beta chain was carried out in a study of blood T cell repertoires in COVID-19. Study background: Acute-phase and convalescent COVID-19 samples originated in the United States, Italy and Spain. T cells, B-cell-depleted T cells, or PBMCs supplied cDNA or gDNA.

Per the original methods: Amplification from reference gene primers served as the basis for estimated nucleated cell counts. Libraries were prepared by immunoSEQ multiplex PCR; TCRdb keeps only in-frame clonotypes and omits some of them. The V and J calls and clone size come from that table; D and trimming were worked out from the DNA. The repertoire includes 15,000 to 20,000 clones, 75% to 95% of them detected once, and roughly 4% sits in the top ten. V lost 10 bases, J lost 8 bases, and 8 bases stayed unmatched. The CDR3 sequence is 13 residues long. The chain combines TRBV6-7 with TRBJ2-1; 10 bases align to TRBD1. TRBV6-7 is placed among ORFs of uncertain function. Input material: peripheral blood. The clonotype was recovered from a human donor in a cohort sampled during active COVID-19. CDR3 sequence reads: CATGTGDSHEQFF. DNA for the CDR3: TGTGCCACCGGGACAGGGGATTCCCATGAGCAGTTCTTC.